This T cell receptor beta chain was recorded in a study of blood T cell repertoires in COVID-19. Study in general: Two consecutive negative NP/OP PCR tests, clearance, or resolved symptoms defined Cohort 3 recovery. In each case, the material was cDNA or gDNA derived from T cells, B-cell-depleted T cells, or PBMCs.

Per the authors' pipeline: Quantification of nucleated cells was approximated via reference gene primer amplification. The method was immunoSEQ multiplex PCR; TCRdb's version includes in-frame clones alone and lacks a portion of them. V, J and clone size derive from that table, while D and trimming were established from the DNA sequence. Here the sample spans 200,000 to 250,000 clones, 80% to 90% being singletons. The CDR3 loop spans 15 amino acids. Trimming shortened V by 5 bases and J by 0 bases, and 13 bases separated the two germline ends. CDR1 and CDR2 (germline): SGHAT, FQNNGV. Enrollees, roughly 18 to 90 years old, lived in approximately 25 US areas.

The J gene is TRBJ1-2, the V gene TRBV11-2, with D perhaps matching TRBD1 (5 bases). The clonotype comes from a woman between 50 and 59 years old in a cohort exposed to, infected with or recovered from COVID-19 (not recorded which). The specimen was PBMCs or T cells enriched from blood (not recorded which). CDR3: CASSPIKGPNYGYTF. In nucleotides, the CDR3 is TGTGCCAGCAGCCCTATCAAGGGGCCTAACTATGGCTACACCTTC.